This note documents a single TCR beta chain sequence. It lacks a known antigen. No qualities accompany the bases; no much larger clone lies one base away. Systemically healthy Caucasian individuals from Russia, 39 in total and aged roughly 6 to 100 years, were included as donors. Each donor gave ten milliliters of peripheral blood, collected into EDTA-treated Vacutainer tubes. Ficoll-Paque density-gradient centrifugation was used to isolate PBMCs, with at least 6 million per sample. Trizol reagent was used to extract total RNA from the PBMCs, yielding at least 6 micrograms per sample. For every donor, an aliquot of PBMCs went through flow cytometry to measure the percentages of naive CD45RAhigh/CD27high T cells. From cysteine to phenylalanine, the CDR3 is 16 amino acids long. Just the 48-base CDR3 DNA is kept, in frame starting at base 1. V is cut by 0 bases and J by 3 bases, and the space between the germline ends is 11 bases.

The data were taken from a study of blood T cells in healthy people across ages (dated by TCRdb to between 2014 and 2017). In the study overall: Template switching captured roughly one uniquely barcoded TCR beta cDNA molecule per two T cells in model experiments. Age-related changes in TCR beta repertoire diversity were measured in the study by deep sequencing normalized with unique cDNA molecular identifiers. Donors of different ages were randomly distributed across sequencing lanes to avoid experimental bias. Using the same blood draw, the study looked at two additional independent replicas of 1 million unique cDNA reads for two donors, one aged 18 to 30 and the other aged 80 or older. Four age groups were formed from the donors: young (average around 15 years), middle-aged (more than 35), aged (about 62) and long-lived (more than 75).

Findings and caveats that apply to the study as a whole: There was a strong correlation between observed TCR beta diversity and the percentage of naive T cells measured by flow cytometry. As age increased, observed TCR beta diversity per million T cells dropped in a roughly linear way, and a significant reduction was already evident by age around 41. Because profiling used bulk unsorted PBMCs, naive and antigen-experienced compartments could not be compared conclusively. Estimates of total diversity based on one million sequenced T cells were regarded as lower bounds and as underestimates. Donor CMV infection status was unknown, potentially confounding age-related changes in expanded clonotypes. The long-lived group showed more naive CD4+ T cells, fewer expanded clones and increased TCR diversity than the aged group, suggesting age selection.

The method was 5' RACE. Sequenced on an Illumina HiSeq 2500. A second PCR of 7 to 11 cycles was performed with a sample-barcoded 5' primer and a J-beta primer mix. A template-switch 5' adaptor carrying 12 random nucleotides introduced a unique molecular identifier onto each TCR beta cDNA molecule. Each sample yielded at least 3 million CDR3-containing paired-end reads. First-strand cDNA synthesis was performed from all RNA using the Mint cDNA synthesis kit, with priming by a TRBC-specific oligonucleotide. Following uracil-DNA glycosylase treatment, all cDNA underwent a first 18-cycle PCR with the universal primers M1SS and BC2_uni_R. On the study's bioinformatics: Each sample was normalized by randomly selecting 1 million high-quality reads, each carrying a distinct molecular identifier. Reads sharing molecular identifiers were discarded rather than binned into consensus sequences. MiTCR, run with a Q25 quality threshold and the strictest error-elimination algorithm, handled CDR3 identification, clonotype clustering and error correction. A nonparametric unseen species model with Euler transformation was used to estimate lower-bound total TCR beta diversity. TCRdb cleaned the public reads at Q25 with fastp, built clones with MiXCR and kept in-frame beta chains. Every entry covers one CDR3 protein and lists the most common genes and DNA from its rows. The authors' filters were not applied to this entry. The sample contains about 1.6 million distinct CDR3 sequences, about 32% of them found a single time. Roughly 10% of the sample goes to the ten largest clones.

Material for sequencing was blood. Rearrangement joined TRBV12-3 or TRBV12-4 to TRBJ2-2; 6 matching bases give a weak D call of TRBD2. The clonotype comes from a young woman in good health. The sequence in DNA is TGTGCCAGCAGTTTAGCTTTACTAGCCCACACCGGGGAGCTGTTTTTT. Its protein is CASSLALLAHTGELFF.